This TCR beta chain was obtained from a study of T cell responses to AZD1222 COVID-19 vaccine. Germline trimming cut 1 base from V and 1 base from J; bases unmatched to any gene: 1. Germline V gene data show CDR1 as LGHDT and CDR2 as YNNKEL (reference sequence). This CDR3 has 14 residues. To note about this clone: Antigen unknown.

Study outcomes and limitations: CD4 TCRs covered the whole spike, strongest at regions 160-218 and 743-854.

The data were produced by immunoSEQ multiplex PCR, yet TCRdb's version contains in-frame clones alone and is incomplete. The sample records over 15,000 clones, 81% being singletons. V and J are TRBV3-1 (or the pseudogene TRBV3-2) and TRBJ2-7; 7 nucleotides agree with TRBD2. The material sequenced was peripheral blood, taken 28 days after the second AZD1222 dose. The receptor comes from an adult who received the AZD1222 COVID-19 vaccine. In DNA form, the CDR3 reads TGTGCCAGCAGCCAAGGGGAGGGATCCTACGAGCAGTACTTC. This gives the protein CASSQGEGSYEQYF.